A single sample is the source of the 6 T cell receptor beta chains below, sequenced in a study of shared clonotypes between healthy human individuals. CD45RO negativity and positive selection for CCR7 defined naive CD8 cells, a population that excluded terminally differentiated effector memory CD45RA+ cells. The protocol was immunoSEQ multiplex PCR, while the TCRdb copy is restricted to in-frame clones and leaves out a portion. The sample has around 2.1 million clones; roughly 91% are singletons. What was sequenced was naive CD8+ T cells from PBMCs. The receptors were sampled from a young man in good health. Some clones in this sample may be carry-over from other donors' samples.

With respect to this clone: The sample carries other DNA sequences with the same CDR3. The rearrangement links TRBV27 to TRBJ2-7, with D possibly TRBD2 on 6 matching bases. CDR1 and CDR2 from the germline V gene are MNHEY and SMNVEV (reference sequence). The V end was cut by 5 bases, the J end by 2 bases, with 10 bases between. This CDR3 is built from 13 residues. In DNA form, the CDR3 reads TGTGCCAGCAGTCCCGGACTACCCTACGAGCAGTACTTC. Its protein product is CASSPGLPYEQYF.

V and J are TRBV9 and TRBJ2-7; no clear D gene. The CDR3 consists of 15 residues. Trimming stripped 0 bases from V and 0 bases from J, with 10 bases between. CDR1 and CDR2 (germline): SGDLS, YYNGEE. The CDR3 protein is CASSVGPLFSYEQYF. The CDR3 DNA reads TGTGCCAGCAGCGTAGGGCCGCTGTTCTCCTACGAGCAGTACTTC.

Points on this clone: Other nucleotide sequences in the sample specify the same CDR3. This chain uses TRBV9 with TRBJ2-7; TRBD1 might be the D (7 bases). The CDR3 length is 14 residues. Trimming left V 0 bases short and J 7 bases short, with 14 bases between. CDR1 is SGDLS, CDR2 YYNGEE, per germline. The CDR3 DNA sequence: TGTGCCAGCAGCGTAGGGTCAGGGGGAGGAGAGCAGTACTTC. This encodes CASSVGSGGGEQYF. The variable domain in full, completed from reference TRBV9 and TRBJ2-7, reads DSGVTQTPKHLITATGQRVTLRCSPRSGDLSVYWYQQSLDQGLQFLIQYYNGEERAKGNILERFSAQQFPDLHSELNLSSLELGDSALYFCASSVGSGGGEQYFGPGTRLTVT.

J is TRBJ1-5 and V is TRBV4-3; the D is unclear. Trimming shortened V by 0 bases and J by 7 bases, and 19 bases separated the two germline ends. CDR3 length equals 17 residues. CDR1 is LGHNA, CDR2 YSLEER, per germline. CDR3 region: CASSQDAVGVVGQPQHF. The CDR3 nucleotides read TGCGCCAGCAGCCAAGACGCCGTTGGGGTCGTCGGGCAGCCCCAGCATTTT.

The genes are TRBV9 and TRBJ1-2, with unresolved D. The V gene lost 4 bases and the J gene lost 3 bases, with 13 bases spanning the gap. From germline, CDR1 is SGDLS and CDR2 YYNGEE. This CDR3 has 14 residues. The chain's CDR3 is CASSSPREDYGYTF. The CDR3, as DNA: TGTGCCAGCAGCTCCCCCCGGGAGGACTATGGCTACACCTTC.

V and J are TRBV4-1 and TRBJ2-1, with 10 bases fitting TRBD2. V gave up 1 base and J gave up 9 bases; unmatched junction bases: 12. Germline lookup yields CDR1 MGHRA and CDR2 YSYEKL. There are 17 residues in the CDR3. The CDR3 region has the DNA TGCGCCAGCAGCCAAGTCCAGCGGGAGGGCCCGAGTGGTGAGCAGTTCTTC. Translated, it gives CASSQVQREGPSGEQFF.